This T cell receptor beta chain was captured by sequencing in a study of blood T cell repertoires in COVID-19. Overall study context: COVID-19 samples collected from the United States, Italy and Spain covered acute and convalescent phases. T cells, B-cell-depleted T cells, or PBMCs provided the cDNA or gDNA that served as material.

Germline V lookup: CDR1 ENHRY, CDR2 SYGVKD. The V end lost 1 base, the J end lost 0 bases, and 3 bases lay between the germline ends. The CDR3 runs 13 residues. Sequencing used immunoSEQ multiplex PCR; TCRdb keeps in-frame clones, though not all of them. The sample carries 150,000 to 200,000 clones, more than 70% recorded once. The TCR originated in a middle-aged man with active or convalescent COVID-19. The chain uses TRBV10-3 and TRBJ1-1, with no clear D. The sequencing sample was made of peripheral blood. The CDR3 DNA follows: TGTGCCATCAGTGAGTTAATGAACACTGAAGCTTTCTTT. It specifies CAISELMNTEAFF.